The 24 T cell receptor beta chains listed next were all sequenced from one sample in a study of blood T cell repertoires in COVID-19. Sequenced by immunoSEQ multiplex PCR; TCRdb stores in-frame clones only, minus some. The sample lists 200,000 or so clones; 89% were seen once. Specimen: PBMCs or T cells enriched from blood (not recorded which). The receptor set was obtained from a woman between 35 and 50 years old with acute COVID-19.

The chain has TRBV2 and TRBJ2-7, with unresolved D. CDR1 is SNHLY, CDR2 FYNNEI, per germline. V lost 4 bases and J lost 1, with 26 bases in between. This CDR3 has 19 amino acids. The CDR3 sequence: CASSGHKDRVTQFSYEQYF. The CDR3 DNA reads TGTGCCAGCAGTGGCCACAAAGACCGGGTCACCCAATTTTCCTACGAGCAGTACTTC.

J is TRBJ1-4 and V is TRBV5-1; 7 bases are a match to TRBD1. J gave up 1 base and V 4 bases, and 4 bases lay outside the gene matches. This CDR3 comprises 15 residues. Germline CDR1 reads SGHRS; CDR2 reads YFSETQ. The chain's CDR3 is CASSPHRGTNEKLFF. The DNA of the CDR3 is TGCGCCAGCAGCCCCCACAGGGGAACTAATGAAAAACTGTTTTTT.

This clone was observed a few times. This chain joins TRBV29-1 and TRBJ2-1; 7 bases map to TRBD1. The CDR3 consists of 15 residues. Germline CDR1 is SQVTM and CDR2 is ANQGSEA. With V trimmed by 8 bases and J by 0 bases, 10 bases remained unmatched. As DNA, the CDR3 is TGCAGCTCGGCAGGGGGACCGAGCTCCTACAATGAGCAGTTCTTC. Translating it yields CSSAGGPSSYNEQFF.

CDR3 coding DNA: TGTGCCAGCAGTTCCCTCCGGGACAGGCGACAAAATCAGCCCCAGCATTTT. Residues: CASSSLRDRRQNQPQHF. The chain carries TRBV6-7 and TRBJ1-5; 8 bases are a match to TRBD1. TRBV6-7 is known as an ORF, though its function is uncertain. The CDR3 is 17 amino acids. Trimming took 4 bases from V and 4 from J; bases not matched to a gene: 12.

This clone occurred a few times. The chain couples TRBV29-1 to TRBJ1-2; TRBD1 aligns across 7 bases. The CDR3 extends over 16 amino acids. The germline CDR1 and CDR2 sequences are SQVTM and ANQGSEA. V trimming: 1 base; J trimming: 1 base; junction bases outside the gene matches: 9. This CDR3 reads CSVEGAGQIVNYGYTF. The DNA for the CDR3 is TGCAGCGTTGAAGGGGCGGGACAGATTGTTAACTATGGCTACACCTTC.

J is TRBJ2-3 and V is TRBV12-2; TRBD2 was called by the table and not checked on the DNA. TRBV12-2 is a listed pseudogene. The CDR3 has 17 residues. The CDR3, as DNA: TGTGCAAGTCGCTCTCACGGGACTAGCGGGGAAACAGATACGCAGTATTTT. Residues: CASRSHGTSGETDTQYF.

This clone occurred once. The chain couples TRBV30 to TRBJ1-1; maybe TRBD1 (5 bases). The CDR3 spans 14 residues. In germline, CDR1 is GTSNPN, CDR2 SVGIG (reference sequence). Deletions cut 8 bases from V and 0 bases from J, with 16 bases between. CDR3 coding DNA: TGTGCCGGGACCTTGGGCACGGTGAACACTGAAGCTTTCTTT. It is translated as CAGTLGTVNTEAFF. Together with reference TRBV30 and TRBJ1-1, the CDR3 gives the full variable domain: SQTIHQWPATLVQPVGSPLSLECTVEGTSNPNLYWYRQAAGRGLQLLFYSVGIGQISSEVPQNLSASRPQDRQFILSSKKLLLSDSGFYLCAGTLGTVNTEAFFGQGTRLTVV.

V gene TRBV11-2 combines with J gene TRBJ2-2; 9 bases line up with TRBD1. CDR1 and CDR2 (germline): SGHAT, FQNNGV. The CDR3 is 15 amino acids. Trimming at V came to 6 bases and at J to 5 bases, leaving 7 bases not matched to a gene. The CDR3 DNA follows: TGTGCCAGCAGTTCAACAGGGGGCCCGACCGGGGAGCTGTTTTTT. Encoded protein: CASSSTGGPTGELFF.

The chain recombines TRBV4-1 with TRBJ2-1; 11 nucleotides agree with TRBD2. The germline CDR1 and CDR2 sequences are MGHRA and YSYEKL. With V trimmed by 4 bases and J by 0 bases, 14 bases remained unmatched. This CDR3 region has 20 residues. The CDR3, as DNA: TGCGCCAGCAGCCGCAGAACTAGCGGGGGCGCCCCCCGCTCCTACAATGAGCAGTTCTTC. Translated, it gives CASSRRTSGGAPRSYNEQFF.

The rearrangement links TRBV5-1 to TRBJ2-5; 10 bases are a match to TRBD1. V trimming: 7 bases; J trimming: 5 bases; junction bases outside the gene matches: 8. CDR3 length: 14 amino acids. Germline V gene sequence: CDR1 SGHRS, CDR2 YFSETQ. The CDR3 nucleotides are TGCGCCAGCGGGGCATGGACAGGGGGGGAGACCCAGTACTTC. Protein product: CASGAWTGGETQYF.

J is TRBJ1-5 and V is TRBV19; maybe TRBD1 (6 bases). Germline CDR1 reads LNHDA; CDR2 reads SQIVND (reference sequence). Trimming shortened V by 3 bases and J by 3 bases, and 12 bases separated the two germline ends. This CDR3 spans 15 amino acids. This CDR3 is CASSMWDMNNQPQHF. DNA for the CDR3: TGTGCCAGTAGTATGTGGGACATGAACAATCAGCCCCAGCATTTT. The whole variable domain, filled in from reference TRBV19 and TRBJ1-5, reads DGGITQSPKYLFRKEGQNVTLSCEQNLNHDAMYWYRQDPGQGLRLIYYSQIVNDFQKGDIAEGYSVSREKKESFPLTVTSAQKNPTAFYLCASSMWDMNNQPQHFGDGTRLSIL.

The chain couples TRBV30 to TRBJ2-6; 7 bases map to TRBD1. J lost 2 bases, V lost 2 bases, and 0 bases had no gene match. The CDR3 runs to 14 residues. The germline V gene encodes CDR1 GTSNPN and CDR2 SVGIG (reference sequence). The DNA of the CDR3 is TGTGCCTGGAGTACAGGGGCTGGGGCCAACGTCCTGACTTTC. Encoded protein: CAWSTGAGANVLTF. Filled out from reference TRBV30 and TRBJ2-6, the complete variable domain reads SQTIHQWPATLVQPVGSPLSLECTVEGTSNPNLYWYRQAAGRGLQLLFYSVGIGQISSEVPQNLSASRPQDRQFILSSKKLLLSDSGFYLCAWSTGAGANVLTFGAGSRLTVL.

V usage is TRBV7-3 and J usage is TRBJ2-2; the match to TRBD2 covers 9 bases. Germline CDR1 and CDR2: SGHTA and FQGTGA. With V trimmed by 5 bases and J by 6 bases, 1 base remained unmatched. CDR3 length: 13 amino acids. The CDR3 nucleotides read TGTGCCAGCAGCATAGCGGGAGCCGGGGAGCTGTTTTTT. It encodes CASSIAGAGELFF.

CDR3 DNA: TGTGCCAGCAGGACCGGGACAGGGTCCTACAATGAGCAGTTCTTC. Encoded protein: CASRTGTGSYNEQFF. The chain is built from TRBV6-5 and TRBJ2-1, with 9 bases matching TRBD1. This CDR3 contains 15 residues. V was clipped by 6 bases and J by 1 base; unmatched bases: 4. Germline V lookup: CDR1 MNHEY, CDR2 SVGAGI.

This chain uses TRBV15 with TRBJ1-2; no clear D gene. V lost 0 bases and J 3 bases, leaving 11 bases between the germline ends. Per the germline V gene, CDR1 is LNHNV and CDR2 is YYDKDF (reference sequence). This CDR3 comprises 15 residues. The CDR3 region is CATSRDVTEYYGYTF. CDR3 bases: TGTGCCACCAGCAGAGACGTCACAGAGTACTATGGCTACACCTTC.

This chain uses TRBV27 with TRBJ1-1; 12 bases are a match to TRBD1. CDR1 MNHEY and CDR2 SMNVEV come from the germline V gene (reference sequence). The J segment lost 2 bases and the V segment lost 7 bases, leaving 8 bases of the junction unmatched. This CDR3 contains 16 residues. The CDR3 sequence: CASTSGTGGFNTEAFF. In nucleotides, the CDR3 is TGTGCCAGCACCTCCGGGACAGGGGGCTTCAACACTGAAGCTTTCTTT.

The chain links TRBV3-1 (or the pseudogene TRBV3-2) to TRBJ2-7; D call uncertain. The V end lost 1 base, the J end lost 3 bases, and 7 bases lay between the germline ends. The CDR3 consists of 13 residues. From germline, CDR1 is LGHDT and CDR2 YNNKEL (reference sequence). The CDR3 region has the DNA TGTGCCAGCAGCCAAGTACCCGGCTACGAGCAGTACTTC. Its translation: CASSQVPGYEQYF.

CDR3 amino acids: CASSVRALNTEAFF. CDR3 in DNA: TGTGCCAGCAGCGTCAGGGCCTTGAACACTGAAGCTTTCTTT. V is TRBV9 and J is TRBJ1-1, with a tentative D call TRBD1 (5 bases). The CDR3 is made up of 14 amino acids. Germline loops: CDR1 SGDLS, CDR2 YYNGEE. V lost 2 bases, J lost 0 bases, and 8 bases lay in between.

This chain uses TRBV5-5 with TRBJ2-7, with D perhaps matching TRBD2 (5 bases). Germline assignment: CDR1 SGHKS and CDR2 YYEKEE (reference sequence). Deletions cut 0 bases from V and 5 bases from J, with 6 bases between. This CDR3 is built from 12 residues. DNA for the CDR3: TGTGCCAGCAGCTTGGTGGGAGACGAGCAGTACTTC. Amino acid sequence: CASSLVGDEQYF.

V gene TRBV5-1 combines with J gene TRBJ2-1; 14 nucleotides match TRBD2. Germline V CDR1 and CDR2: SGHRS, YFSETQ. The CDR3 totals 17 residues. With V trimmed by 4 bases and J by 3 bases, 6 bases remained unmatched. The CDR3 region has the DNA TGCGCCAGCAGCATAGGACTAGCGGGGGGAGGCTACAATGAGCAGTTCTTC. Amino acids: CASSIGLAGGGYNEQFF.

The V call is TRBV30, the J call TRBJ1-4; D might be TRBD1 (6 bases). CDR1 and CDR2 from the germline V gene are GTSNPN and SVGIG (reference sequence). The CDR3 covers 16 residues. Trimming stripped 2 bases from V and 3 bases from J, with 16 bases between. DNA for the CDR3: TGTGCCTGGAGTAGGGGGTTGAGCGCAGCTAATGAAAAACTGTTTTTT. This codes for CAWSRGLSAANEKLFF.

The rearrangement uses TRBV11-2 and TRBJ1-6, with a possible D match to TRBD1 (5 bases). There are 16 residues in the CDR3. V lost 1 base and J lost 8, with 15 bases in between. Germline V lookup: CDR1 SGHAT, CDR2 FQNNGV. The CDR3 nucleotides read TGTGCCAGCAGCTTAGGTCCGGGCAGGGAGGATTCACCCCTCCACTTT. This encodes CASSLGPGREDSPLHF.

The chain recombines TRBV9 with TRBJ2-1, with 7 bases fitting TRBD2. Germline CDR1 is SGDLS and CDR2 is YYNGEE. J lost 1 base, V lost 4 bases, and 8 bases had no gene match. The CDR3 is made up of 16 amino acids. The CDR3 region is CASSLQAGRSYNEQFF. The CDR3 DNA sequence: TGTGCCAGCAGCCTACAAGCGGGACGGTCCTACAATGAGCAGTTCTTC. Based on the CDR3 plus reference TRBV9 and TRBJ2-1, the full variable domain is DSGVTQTPKHLITATGQRVTLRCSPRSGDLSVYWYQQSLDQGLQFLIQYYNGEERAKGNILERFSAQQFPDLHSELNLSSLELGDSALYFCASSLQAGRSYNEQFFGPGTRLTVL.

This clone came up a few times. The chain is built from TRBV7-9 and TRBJ2-1; 9 bases align to TRBD1. With 4 bases clipped from V and 7 bases from J, the junction kept 14 bases outside the gene matches. The CDR3 spans 17 residues. Germline loops: CDR1 SEHNR, CDR2 FQNEAQ (reference sequence). CDR3 region: CASSSGQGGPGGNEQFF. The CDR3 bases are TGTGCCAGCAGCTCGGGACAGGGAGGGCCCGGGGGAAATGAGCAGTTCTTC. Together with reference TRBV7-9 and TRBJ2-1, the CDR3 gives the full variable domain: DTGVSQNPRHKITKRGQNVTFRCDPISEHNRLYWYRQTLGQGPEFLTYFQNEAQLEKSRLLSDRFSAERPKGSFSTLEIQRTEQGDSAMYLCASSSGQGGPGGNEQFFGPGTRLTVL.